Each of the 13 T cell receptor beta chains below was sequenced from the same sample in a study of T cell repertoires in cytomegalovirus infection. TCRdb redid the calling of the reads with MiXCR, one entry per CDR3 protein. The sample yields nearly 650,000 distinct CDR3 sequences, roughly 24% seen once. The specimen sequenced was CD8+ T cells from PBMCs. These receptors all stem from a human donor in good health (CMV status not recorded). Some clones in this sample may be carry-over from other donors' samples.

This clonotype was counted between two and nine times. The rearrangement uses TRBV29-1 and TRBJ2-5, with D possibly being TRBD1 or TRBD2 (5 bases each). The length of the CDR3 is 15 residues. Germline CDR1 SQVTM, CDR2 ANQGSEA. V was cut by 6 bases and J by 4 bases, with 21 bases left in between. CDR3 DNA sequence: TGCAGCGTATCCCTCCGGGACCCACAACCAGAGACCCAGTACTTC. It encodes CSVSLRDPQPETQYF.

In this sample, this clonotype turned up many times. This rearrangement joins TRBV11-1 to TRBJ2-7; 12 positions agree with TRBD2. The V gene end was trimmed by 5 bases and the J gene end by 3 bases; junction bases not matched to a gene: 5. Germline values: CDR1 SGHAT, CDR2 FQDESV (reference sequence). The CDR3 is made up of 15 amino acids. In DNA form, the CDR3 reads TGTGCCAGCAGCCCAGGACTAGCGGGGAACTACGAGCAGTACGTC. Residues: CASSPGLAGNYEQYV.

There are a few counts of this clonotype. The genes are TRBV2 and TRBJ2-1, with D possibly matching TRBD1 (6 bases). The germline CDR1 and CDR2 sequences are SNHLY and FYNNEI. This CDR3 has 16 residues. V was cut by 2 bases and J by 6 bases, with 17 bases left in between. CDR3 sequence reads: CASSESDSSGGNEQFF. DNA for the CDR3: TGTGCCAGCAGTGAATCGGACAGCTCTGGTGGCAATGAGCAGTTCTTC. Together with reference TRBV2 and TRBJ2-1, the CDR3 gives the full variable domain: EPEVTQTPSHQVTQMGQEVILRCVPISNHLYFYWYRQILGQKVEFLVSFYNNEISEKSEIFDDQFSVERPDGSNFTLKIRSTKLEDSAMYFCASSESDSSGGNEQFFGPGTRLTVL.

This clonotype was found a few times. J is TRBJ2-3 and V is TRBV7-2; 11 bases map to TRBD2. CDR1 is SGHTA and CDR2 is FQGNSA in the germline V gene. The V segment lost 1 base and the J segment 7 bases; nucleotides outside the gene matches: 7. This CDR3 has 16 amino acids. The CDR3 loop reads CASSLEIAGGQYTQYF. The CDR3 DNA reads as TGTGCCAGCAGCTTAGAGATAGCGGGGGGGCAGTATACGCAGTATTTT.

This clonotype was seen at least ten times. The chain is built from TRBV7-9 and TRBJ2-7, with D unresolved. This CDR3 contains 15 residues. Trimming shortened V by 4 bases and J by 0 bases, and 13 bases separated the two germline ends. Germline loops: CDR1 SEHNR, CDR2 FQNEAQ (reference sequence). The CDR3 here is CASSSREGPSYEQYF. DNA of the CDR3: TGTGCCAGCAGCTCCCGAGAAGGTCCCTCCTACGAGCAGTACTTC.

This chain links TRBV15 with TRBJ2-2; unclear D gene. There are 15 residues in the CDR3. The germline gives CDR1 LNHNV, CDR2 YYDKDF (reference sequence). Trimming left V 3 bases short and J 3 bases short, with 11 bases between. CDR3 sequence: CATSSDRRHTGELFF. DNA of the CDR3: TGTGCCACCAGCAGCGATAGGAGACACACCGGGGAGCTGTTTTTT.

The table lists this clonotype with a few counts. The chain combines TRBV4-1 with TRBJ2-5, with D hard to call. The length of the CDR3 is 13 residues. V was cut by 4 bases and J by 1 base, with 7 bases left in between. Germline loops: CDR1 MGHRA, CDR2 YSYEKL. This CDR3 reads CASSPNFQETQYF. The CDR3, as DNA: TGCGCCAGCAGCCCGAACTTCCAAGAGACCCAGTACTTC.

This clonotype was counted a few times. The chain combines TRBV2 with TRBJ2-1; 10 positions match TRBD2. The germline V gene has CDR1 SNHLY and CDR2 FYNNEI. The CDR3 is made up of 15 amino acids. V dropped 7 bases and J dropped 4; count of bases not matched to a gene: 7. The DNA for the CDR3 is TGTGCCAGCACTAACCCTAGCGGGGGATACAATGAGCAGTTCTTC. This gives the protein CASTNPSGGYNEQFF.

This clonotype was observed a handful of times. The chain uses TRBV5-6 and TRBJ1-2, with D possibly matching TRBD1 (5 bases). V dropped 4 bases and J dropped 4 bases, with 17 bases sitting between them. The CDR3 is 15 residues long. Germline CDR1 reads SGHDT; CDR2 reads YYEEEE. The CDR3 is CASSQIRTGLYGYTF. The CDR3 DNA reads TGTGCCAGCAGCCAAATTCGAACGGGGCTCTATGGCTACACCTTC.

CDR3 coding DNA: TGTGCCAGCTCAGGGTTAGTGCGGGACCGAAGCACAGATACGCAGTATTTT. Amino acid sequence: CASSGLVRDRSTDTQYF. The chain joins TRBV18 to TRBJ2-3, with D possibly being TRBD2 (6 bases). Trimming left V 5 bases short and J 0 bases short, with 18 bases between. The germline gives CDR1 KGHSH, CDR2 LQKENI. The CDR3 sequence is 17 residues long.

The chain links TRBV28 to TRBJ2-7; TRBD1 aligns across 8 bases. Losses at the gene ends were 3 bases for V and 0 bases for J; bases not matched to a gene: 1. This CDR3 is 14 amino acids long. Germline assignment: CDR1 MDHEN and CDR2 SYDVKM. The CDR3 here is CASSFQGASYEQYV. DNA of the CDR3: TGTGCCAGCAGTTTCCAGGGGGCCTCCTACGAGCAGTACGTC.

The CDR3 DNA reads TGTGCCAGCAGCTCGGACGGGAATGGCTACACCTTC. Protein: CASSSDGNGYTF. V gene TRBV7-2 combines with J gene TRBJ1-2; the D is unclear. CDR1 is SGHTA, CDR2 FQGNSA, per germline. Trimming took 4 bases from V and 6 from J, leaving 9 bases between them. This CDR3 region has 12 residues.

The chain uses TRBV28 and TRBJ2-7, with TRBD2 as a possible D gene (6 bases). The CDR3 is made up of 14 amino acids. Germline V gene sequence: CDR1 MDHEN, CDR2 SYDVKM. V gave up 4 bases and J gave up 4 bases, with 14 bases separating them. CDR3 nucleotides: TGTGCCAGCAGTTACCCGGGACGGGGGTACGAGCAGTACGTC. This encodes CASSYPGRGYEQYV.